The 10 T cell receptor beta chains in this list originate from one sample, sequenced in a study of shared clonotypes between healthy human individuals. Using immunoSEQ multiplex PCR, the repertoire was profiled, and TCRdb retains in-frame clones only, with some absent. The sample includes about 2.4 million clones, over 85% of them seen just once. The sample consisted of naive CD4+ T cells from PBMCs. Subset defined: CD45RA+ positively selected. The receptors derive from a young man in good health. Some clones in this sample may be carry-over from other donors' samples.

This clone turned up a few times. Other DNA sequences in this specimen translate into the identical CDR3. For the CDR3, the DNA is TGCAGCGTTGAAGCCCGGATGAACACTGAAGCTTTCTTT. As protein: CSVEARMNTEAFF. V usage is TRBV29-1 and J usage is TRBJ1-1; D uncertain. The CDR3 consists of 13 residues. In germline, CDR1 is SQVTM, CDR2 ANQGSEA. V lost 1 base to trimming and J lost 0 bases, with 6 bases between them.

The rearrangement uses TRBV19 and TRBJ2-7, with 10 bases matching TRBD2. V dropped 7 bases and J dropped 5; count of bases not matched to a gene: 8. Per the germline V gene, CDR1 is LNHDA and CDR2 is SQIVND (reference sequence). The CDR3 extends over 14 amino acids. Here the CDR3 DNA reads TGTGCCAGTAACAGCGGGAGGGCCGACCACGAGCAGTACTTC. Translation gives CASNSGRADHEQYF.

As concerns this clone: The sample contains more than one DNA sequence encoding this CDR3. The genes are TRBV28 and TRBJ2-7; D is unresolved. The germline gives CDR1 MDHEN, CDR2 SYDVKM. The CDR3 totals 13 residues. V dropped 2 bases and J dropped 3 bases, with 8 bases sitting between them. Here the CDR3 DNA reads TGTGCCAGCAGTTTAGCTGGGGACTACGAGCAGTACTTC. Translated, it gives CASSLAGDYEQYF.

J is TRBJ1-1 and V is TRBV7-9; D may be TRBD1 (5 bases). The CDR3 extends over 16 amino acids. V lost 1 base and J lost 6, with 18 bases in between. Looked up from germline, CDR1 is SEHNR and CDR2 is FQNEAQ (reference sequence). CDR3 residues: CASSLEVSRERAEAFF. The CDR3 nucleotides are TGTGCCAGCAGCTTAGAGGTTTCCAGGGAACGGGCTGAAGCTTTCTTT.

This clone has just one count. The chain recombines TRBV21-1 with TRBJ2-3; the D call of TRBD2 is as the table states it, not checked on the DNA. TRBV21-1 is described as a pseudogene. The CDR3 extends over 18 amino acids. The CDR3 is CASSRALEELAGGDTQYF. The CDR3 DNA is TGTGCCAGCAGCAGGGCCCTGGAGGAGCTAGCGGGAGGGGATACGCAGTATTTT.

The genes are TRBV6-6 and TRBJ2-5; D is perhaps TRBD2 (6 bases). The V gene lost 2 bases and the J gene lost 9 bases, with 13 bases spanning the gap. The CDR3 has 13 amino acids. From germline, CDR1 is MNHNY and CDR2 SVGAGI (reference sequence). The DNA for the CDR3 is TGTGCCAGCAGTTACGTCCGGGACTCGCCCCAGTACTTC. It is translated as CASSYVRDSPQYF.

V gene TRBV5-4 combines with J gene TRBJ2-7, with D possibly TRBD1 on 5 matching bases. Germline CDR1 reads SGHNT; CDR2 reads YYREEE (reference sequence). CDR3 length equals 15 residues. The V gene lost 1 base and the J gene lost 2 bases, with 13 bases spanning the gap. The CDR3 region is CASSLPDTFAYEQYF. In nucleotides, the CDR3 is TGTGCCAGCAGCTTGCCGGACACCTTTGCCTACGAGCAGTACTTC.

The chain has TRBV6-4 and TRBJ2-1; the D gene is possibly TRBD2 (6 bases). CDR1 and CDR2 (germline): MRHNA, SNTAGT. V lost 5 bases, J lost 2 bases, and 16 bases lay in between. CDR3 length: 16 amino acids. CDR3 sequence: CASSYPSGQPYNEQFF. The CDR3 nucleotides are TGTGCCAGCAGTTACCCCAGCGGGCAGCCCTACAATGAGCAGTTCTTC.

A word on this clone: Within the sample, other DNA sequences also encode this same CDR3. This chain connects TRBV7-2 to TRBJ2-2; D is undetermined. Germline assignment: CDR1 SGHTA and CDR2 FQGNSA. This CDR3 region has 13 residues. Trimming took off 5 bases at V and 2 bases at J, with 6 bases between the two ends. The CDR3 sequence is CASSRPNTGELFF. Written as DNA, the CDR3 is TGTGCCAGCAGCCGCCCAAACACCGGGGAGCTGTTTTTT.

As regards this clone: The sample contains more than one DNA sequence encoding this CDR3. CDR3 sequence: CASSLQPQGASTGELFF. The CDR3 DNA follows: TGTGCCAGCAGCTTACAACCACAGGGGGCGAGCACCGGGGAGCTGTTTTTT. The chain recombines TRBV7-3 with TRBJ2-2, with 9 bases identical to TRBD1. The CDR3 has 17 amino acids. Germline V gene lookup returns CDR1 SGHTA and CDR2 FQGTGA. V lost 2 bases and J lost 4; bases outside the gene matches: 8.